The 2 T cell receptor beta chains presented below share a single source sample, sequenced in a study of blood T cell repertoires in COVID-19. Assay used: immunoSEQ multiplex PCR; TCRdb lists only in-frame clones, some missing. The table has 300,000 to 400,000 clones, 87% seen once. Sequencing used peripheral blood. Receptors were obtained from a man aged 30-40 years with COVID-19, enrolled during active disease.

The chain couples TRBV7-3 to TRBJ2-3; perhaps TRBD1 as D (6 bases). This CDR3 has 15 amino acids. CDR1 is SGHTA and CDR2 is FQGTGA in the germline V gene. V was clipped by 1 base and J by 2 bases, with 10 bases between them. The CDR3 spells CASSLMRTDTDTQYF. DNA of the CDR3: TGTGCCAGCAGCTTAATGCGGACAGACACAGATACGCAGTATTTT.

The chain couples TRBV7-9 to TRBJ2-7, with D possibly TRBD2 on 6 matching bases. The germline V and J ends were trimmed by 5 bases and 3 bases, with 14 bases remaining between them. The germline CDR1 and CDR2 sequences are SEHNR and FQNEAQ (reference sequence). The CDR3 sequence is 14 residues long. The DNA for the CDR3 is TGTGCCAGCAGCGCCGGGACTCAGAGCTACGAGCAGTACTTC. Its translation is CASSAGTQSYEQYF. Using reference TRBV7-9 and TRBJ2-7 for the parts outside the CDR3, the full variable domain is DTGVSQNPRHKITKRGQNVTFRCDPISEHNRLYWYRQTLGQGPEFLTYFQNEAQLEKSRLLSDRFSAERPKGSFSTLEIQRTEQGDSAMYLCASSAGTQSYEQYFGPGTRLTVT.